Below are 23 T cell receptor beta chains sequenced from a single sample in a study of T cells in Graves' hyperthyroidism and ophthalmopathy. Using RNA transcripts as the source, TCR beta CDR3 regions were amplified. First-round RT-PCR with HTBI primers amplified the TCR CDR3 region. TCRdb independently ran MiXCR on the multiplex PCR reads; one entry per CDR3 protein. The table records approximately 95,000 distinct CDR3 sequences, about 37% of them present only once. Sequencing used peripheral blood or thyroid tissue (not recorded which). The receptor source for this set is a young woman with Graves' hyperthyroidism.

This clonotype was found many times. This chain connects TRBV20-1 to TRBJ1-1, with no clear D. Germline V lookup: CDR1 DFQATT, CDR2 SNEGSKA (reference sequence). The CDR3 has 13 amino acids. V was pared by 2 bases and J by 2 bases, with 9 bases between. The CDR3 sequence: CSARPSLNTEAFF. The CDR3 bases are TGCAGTGCTAGACCTTCTCTCAACACTGAAGCTTTCTTT.

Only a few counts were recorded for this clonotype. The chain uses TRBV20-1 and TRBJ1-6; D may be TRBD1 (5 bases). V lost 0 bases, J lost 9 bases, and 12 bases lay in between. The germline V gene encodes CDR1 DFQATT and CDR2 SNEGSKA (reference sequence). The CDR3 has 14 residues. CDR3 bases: TGCAGTGCTAGAGATGACTTCGGGGGTTCACCCCTCCACTTT. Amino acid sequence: CSARDDFGGSPLHF.

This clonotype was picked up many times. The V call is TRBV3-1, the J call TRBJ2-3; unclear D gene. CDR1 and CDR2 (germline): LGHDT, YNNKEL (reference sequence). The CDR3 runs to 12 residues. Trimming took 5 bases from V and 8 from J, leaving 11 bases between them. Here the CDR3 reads CASSESHVTQYF. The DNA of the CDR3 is TGTGCCAGCAGCGAAAGCCACGTTACGCAGTATTTT.

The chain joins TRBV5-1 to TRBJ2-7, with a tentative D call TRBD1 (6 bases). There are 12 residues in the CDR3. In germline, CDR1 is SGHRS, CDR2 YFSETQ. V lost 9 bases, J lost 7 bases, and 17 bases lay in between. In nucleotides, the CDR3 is TGCGCCAACTACAGGGCTCGAGAGGAGCAGTACTTC. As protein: CANYRAREEQYF. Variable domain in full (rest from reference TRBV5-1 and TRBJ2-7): KAGVTQTPRYLIKTRGQQVTLSCSPISGHRSVSWYQQTPGQGLQFLFEYFSETQRNKGNFPGRFSGRQFSNSRSEMNVSTLELGDSALYLCANYRAREEQYFGPGTRLTVT.

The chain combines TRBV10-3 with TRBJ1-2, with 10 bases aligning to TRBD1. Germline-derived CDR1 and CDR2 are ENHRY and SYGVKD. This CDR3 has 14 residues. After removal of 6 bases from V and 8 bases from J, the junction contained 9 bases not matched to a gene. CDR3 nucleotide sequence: TGTGCCATCAGGACACCGGGACAGGGGACCGGCTACACCTTC. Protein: CAIRTPGQGTGYTF.

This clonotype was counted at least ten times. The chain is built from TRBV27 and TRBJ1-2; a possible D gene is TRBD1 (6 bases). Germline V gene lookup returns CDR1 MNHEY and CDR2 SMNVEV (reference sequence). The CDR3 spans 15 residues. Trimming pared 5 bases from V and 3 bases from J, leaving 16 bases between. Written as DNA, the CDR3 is TGTGCCAGCAGTCCATCACGGACAGCATACTATGGCTACACCTTC. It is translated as CASSPSRTAYYGYTF.

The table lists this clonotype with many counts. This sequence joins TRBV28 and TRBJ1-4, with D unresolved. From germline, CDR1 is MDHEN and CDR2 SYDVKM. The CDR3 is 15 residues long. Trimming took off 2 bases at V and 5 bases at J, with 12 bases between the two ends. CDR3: CASSLSGWRNEKLFF. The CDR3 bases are TGTGCCAGCAGTTTAAGTGGGTGGCGGAATGAAAAACTGTTTTTT.

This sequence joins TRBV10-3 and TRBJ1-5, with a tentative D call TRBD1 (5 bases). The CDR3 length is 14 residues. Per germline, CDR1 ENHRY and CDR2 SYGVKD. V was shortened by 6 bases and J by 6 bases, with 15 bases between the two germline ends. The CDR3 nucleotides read TGTGCCATCAGGCCCGGGGCAGGGAGTCAGCCCCAGCATTTT. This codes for CAIRPGAGSQPQHF.

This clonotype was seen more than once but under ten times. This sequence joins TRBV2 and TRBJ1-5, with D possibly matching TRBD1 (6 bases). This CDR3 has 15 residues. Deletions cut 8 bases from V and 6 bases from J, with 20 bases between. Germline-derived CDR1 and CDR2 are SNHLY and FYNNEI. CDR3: CASSPLRGLGQPQHF. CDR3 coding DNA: TGTGCCAGCTCACCCCTGAGGGGGTTAGGTCAGCCCCAGCATTTT.

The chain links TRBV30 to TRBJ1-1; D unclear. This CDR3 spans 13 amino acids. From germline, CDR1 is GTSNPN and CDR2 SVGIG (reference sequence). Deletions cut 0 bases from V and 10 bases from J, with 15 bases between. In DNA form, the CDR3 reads TGTGCCTGGAGTGTGGCGGGCCCGAGTGGAGCTTTCTTT. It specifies CAWSVAGPSGAFF.

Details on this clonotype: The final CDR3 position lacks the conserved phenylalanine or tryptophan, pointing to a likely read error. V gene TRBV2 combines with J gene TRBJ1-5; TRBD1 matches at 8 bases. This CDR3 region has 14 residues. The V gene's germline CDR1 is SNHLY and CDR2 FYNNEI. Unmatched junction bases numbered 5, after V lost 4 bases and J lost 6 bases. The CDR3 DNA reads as TGTGCCAGCAGTGCAGGGGGCCGAAGTCAGCCCCAGCATCTT. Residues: CASSAGGRSQPQHL.

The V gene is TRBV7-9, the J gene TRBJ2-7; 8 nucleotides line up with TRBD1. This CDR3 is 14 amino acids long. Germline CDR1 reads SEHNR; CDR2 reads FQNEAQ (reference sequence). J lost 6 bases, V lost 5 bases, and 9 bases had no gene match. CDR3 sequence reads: CASSQGQGLVEQYF. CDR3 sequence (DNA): TGTGCCAGCAGCCAAGGACAGGGTCTGGTCGAGCAGTACTTC.

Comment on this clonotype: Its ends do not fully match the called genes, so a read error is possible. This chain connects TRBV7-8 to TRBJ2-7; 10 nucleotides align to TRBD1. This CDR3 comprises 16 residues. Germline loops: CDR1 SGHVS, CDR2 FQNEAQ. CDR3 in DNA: TGTGCCAGCAGCTTTGTGTGGGGACAGGGGCCCTACGAGCAGTATTTC. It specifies CASSFVWGQGPYEQYF. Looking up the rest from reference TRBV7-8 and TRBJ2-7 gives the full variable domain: GAGVSQSPRYKVAKRGQDVALRCDPISGHVSLFWYQQALGQGPEFLTYFQNEAQLDKSGLPSDRFFAERPEGSVSTLKIQRTQQEDSAVYLCASSFVWGQGPYEQYFGPGTRLTVT.

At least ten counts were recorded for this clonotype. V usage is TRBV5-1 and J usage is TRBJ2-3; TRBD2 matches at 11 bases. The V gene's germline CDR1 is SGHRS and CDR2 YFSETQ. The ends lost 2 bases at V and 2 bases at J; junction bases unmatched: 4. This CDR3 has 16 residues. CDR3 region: CASSLSSGRTTDTQYF. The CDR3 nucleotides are TGCGCCAGCAGCTTATCTAGCGGGAGGACCACAGATACGCAGTATTTT.

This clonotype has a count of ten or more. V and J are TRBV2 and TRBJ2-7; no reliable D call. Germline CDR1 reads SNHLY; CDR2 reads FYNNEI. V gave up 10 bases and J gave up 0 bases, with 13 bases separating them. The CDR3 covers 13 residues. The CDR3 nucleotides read TGTGCCAACAGCCCAAGGAGCTCCTACGAGCAGTACTTC. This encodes CANSPRSSYEQYF. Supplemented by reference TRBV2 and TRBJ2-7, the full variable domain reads EPEVTQTPSHQVTQMGQEVILRCVPISNHLYFYWYRQILGQKVEFLVSFYNNEISEKSEIFDDQFSVERPDGSNFTLKIRSTKLEDSAMYFCANSPRSSYEQYFGPGTRLTVT.

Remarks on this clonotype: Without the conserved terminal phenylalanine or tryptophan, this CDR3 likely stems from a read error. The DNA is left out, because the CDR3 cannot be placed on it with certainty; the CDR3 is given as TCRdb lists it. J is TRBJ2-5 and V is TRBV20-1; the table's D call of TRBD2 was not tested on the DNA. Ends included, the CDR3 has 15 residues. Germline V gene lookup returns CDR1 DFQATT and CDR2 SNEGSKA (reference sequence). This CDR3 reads CSAREEGKYQETQHL.

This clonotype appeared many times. In DNA, the CDR3 is TGCGCCAGCAGCTTTGACAGCCAAGAGACCCAGTACTTC. This codes for CASSFDSQETQYF. The V call is TRBV5-1, the J call TRBJ2-5; a possible D gene is TRBD1 (5 bases). The ends were cut back, 2 bases at V and 1 base at J, with 6 bases in the middle. The CDR3 covers 13 residues. Looked up from germline, CDR1 is SGHRS and CDR2 is YFSETQ.

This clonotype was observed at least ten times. DNA of the CDR3: TGTGCCAGCAGTTACCGGACAGGGGGGGAGACCCAGTACTTC. The encoded protein is CASSYRTGGETQYF. This chain uses TRBV6-5 with TRBJ2-5; TRBD1 matches 10 bases. Germline loops: CDR1 MNHEY, CDR2 SVGAGI. The J segment lost 5 bases and the V segment lost 2 bases, leaving 2 bases of the junction unmatched. The length of the CDR3 is 14 residues.

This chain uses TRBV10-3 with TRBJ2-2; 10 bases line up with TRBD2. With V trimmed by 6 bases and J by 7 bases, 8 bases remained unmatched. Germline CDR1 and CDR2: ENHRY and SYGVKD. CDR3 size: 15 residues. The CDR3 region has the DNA TGTGCCATCAGACGAGCGGGAGGGCCGGGCGGGGAGCTGTTTTTT. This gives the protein CAIRRAGGPGGELFF.

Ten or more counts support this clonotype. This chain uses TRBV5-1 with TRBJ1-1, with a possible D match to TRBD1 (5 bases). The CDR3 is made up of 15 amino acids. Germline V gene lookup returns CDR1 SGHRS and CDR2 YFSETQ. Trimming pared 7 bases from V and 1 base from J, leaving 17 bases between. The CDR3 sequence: CASRWMGGENTEAFF. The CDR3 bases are TGCGCCAGCCGCTGGATGGGGGGGGAGAACACTGAAGCTTTCTTT.

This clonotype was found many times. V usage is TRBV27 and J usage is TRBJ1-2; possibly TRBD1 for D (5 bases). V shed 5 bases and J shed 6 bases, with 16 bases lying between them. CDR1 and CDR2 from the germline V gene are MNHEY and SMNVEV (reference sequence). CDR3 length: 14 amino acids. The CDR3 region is CASSRQGEFNGYTF. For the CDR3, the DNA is TGTGCCAGCAGTCGGCAGGGTGAATTTAATGGCTACACCTTC.

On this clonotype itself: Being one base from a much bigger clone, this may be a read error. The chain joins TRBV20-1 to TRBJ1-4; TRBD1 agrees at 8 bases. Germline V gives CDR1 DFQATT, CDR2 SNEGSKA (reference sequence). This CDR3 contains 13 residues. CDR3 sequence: CSAYGQGNEKLLF. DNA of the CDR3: TGCAGTGCCTATGGACAGGGTAATGAAAAACTGCTTTTT.

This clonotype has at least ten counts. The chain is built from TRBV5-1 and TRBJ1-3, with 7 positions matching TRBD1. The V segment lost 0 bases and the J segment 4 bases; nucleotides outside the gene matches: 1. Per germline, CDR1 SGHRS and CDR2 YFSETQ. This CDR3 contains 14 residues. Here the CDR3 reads CASSLGDRGNTIYF. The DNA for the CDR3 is TGCGCCAGCAGCTTGGGGGACAGAGGAAACACCATATATTTT.